The 3 T cell receptor beta chains presented below share a single source sample, sequenced in a study of T cell repertoires in ileal Crohn's disease. Time point reported: inflamed ileum from the surgical specimen. Only in-frame clones appear in the TCRdb table, and some are missing; sequencing was by immunoSEQ multiplex PCR. Seen here are roughly 15,000 clones, 75% to 80% observed once, and the top ten hold around 4.2%. Source material: ileal tissue. These receptors originate from an adult with Crohn's disease.

CDR3 in amino acids: CASSIRDRDGYTF. Written as DNA, the CDR3 is TGTGCCAGCAGCATAAGGGACAGGGATGGCTACACCTTC. The chain employs TRBV7-2 and TRBJ1-2, with TRBD1 matching 9 bases. Germline V lookup: CDR1 SGHTA, CDR2 FQGNSA. This CDR3 contains 13 residues. Trimming removed 5 bases from V and 6 bases from J; junction bases left unmatched: 4.

This sequence joins TRBV21-1 and TRBJ2-7; the DNA was not used to check the table's D call, TRBD1. TRBV21-1 is assigned pseudogene status. This CDR3 comprises 15 residues. The CDR3 reads CASRSTGTVRDEQYF. CDR3 sequence (DNA): TGTGCCAGCAGGAGCACAGGGACAGTCAGGGACGAGCAGTACTTC.

V usage is TRBV29-1 and J usage is TRBJ2-2; no clear D gene. CDR1 SQVTM and CDR2 ANQGSEA come from the germline V gene. The CDR3 has 15 residues. Trimming shortened V by 5 bases and J by 2 bases, and 15 bases separated the two germline ends. The CDR3 here is CSVLSWQVNTGELFF. The DNA of the CDR3 is TGCAGCGTTCTTTCTTGGCAGGTCAACACCGGGGAGCTGTTTTTT.